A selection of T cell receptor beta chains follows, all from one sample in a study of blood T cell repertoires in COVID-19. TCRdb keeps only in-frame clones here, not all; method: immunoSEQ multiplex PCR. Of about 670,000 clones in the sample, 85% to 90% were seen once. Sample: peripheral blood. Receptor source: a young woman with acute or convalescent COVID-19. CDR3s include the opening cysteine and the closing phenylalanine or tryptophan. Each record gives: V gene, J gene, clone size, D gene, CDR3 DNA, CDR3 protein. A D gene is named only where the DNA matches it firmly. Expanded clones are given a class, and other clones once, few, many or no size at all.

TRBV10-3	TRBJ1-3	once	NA	TGTGCCTCCTCTGGGGCAGACTCTGGAAACACCATATATTTT	CASSGADSGNTIYF
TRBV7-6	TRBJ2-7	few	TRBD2	TGTGCCAGCAGCTTAGGGGACTATACCTACGAGCAGTACTTC	CASSLGDYTYEQYF
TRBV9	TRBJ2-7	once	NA	TGTGCCAGCAGCGTAGGACTTCAAAGCTCCTACGAGCAGTACTTC	CASSVGLQSSYEQYF
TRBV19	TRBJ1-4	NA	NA	TGTGCCAGGGCGGGGGAGGGAGCAAGGGAAAAACTGTTTTTT	CARAGEGAREKLFF
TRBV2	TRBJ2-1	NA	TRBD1	TGTGCCAGCTCCTGGGACAGGAATGAGCAGTTCTTC	CASSWDRNEQFF
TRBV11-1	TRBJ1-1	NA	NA	TGTGCCAGCAGCTTAGGCGGCGACACTGAAGCTTTCTTT	CASSLGGDTEAFF
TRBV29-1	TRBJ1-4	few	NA	TGCAGCGTTCTCGCAACTAATGAAAAACTGTTTTTT	CSVLATNEKLFF
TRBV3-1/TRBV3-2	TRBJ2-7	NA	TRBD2	TGTGCCAGCTGCGGGGGGGCCCACGAGCAGTACTTC	CASCGGAHEQYF
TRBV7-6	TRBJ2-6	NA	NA	TGTGCCAGCAGCCGGTACTCCTCTGGGGCCAACGTCCTGACTTTC	CASSRYSSGANVLTF
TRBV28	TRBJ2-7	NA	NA	TGTGCCAGCAGTTCGGGTTACGAGCAGTACTTC	CASSSGYEQYF
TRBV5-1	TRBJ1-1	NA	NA	TGCGCCAGCAGCTTGGGTCGCCGGGGGAGCACTGAAGCTTTCTTT	CASSLGRRGSTEAFF
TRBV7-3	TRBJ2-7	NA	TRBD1	TGTGCCAGCAGCTCCCGGGACAGGGGCGAAGAGCAGTACTTC	CASSSRDRGEEQYF
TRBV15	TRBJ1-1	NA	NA	TGTGCCACCAGCAGACTCGGGAACACTGAAGCTTTCTTT	CATSRLGNTEAFF
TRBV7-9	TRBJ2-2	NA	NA	TGTGCCAGCAGCTTAGGGCAGGGGCCGGCCACCGGGGAGCTGTTTTTT	CASSLGQGPATGELFF
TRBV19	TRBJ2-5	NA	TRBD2	TGTGCCAGTAGTTCCCTGACTAGCGGGGGCGTGGGGGAGACCCAGTACTTC	CASSSLTSGGVGETQYF
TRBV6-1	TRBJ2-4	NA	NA	TGTGCCAGCAGTGAATGGCAAACCAAAAACATTCAGTACTTC	CASSEWQTKNIQYF
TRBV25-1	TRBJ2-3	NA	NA	TGTGCCAGCAGTGACCCGGGGGCAGATACGCAGTATTTT	CASSDPGADTQYF
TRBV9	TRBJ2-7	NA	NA	TGTGCCAGCAGCGTAGAACCCCTAGCACACGAGCAGTACTTC	CASSVEPLAHEQYF
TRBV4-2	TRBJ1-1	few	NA	TGTGCCAGCAGCCAACTCTCCAGGGTAATCACTGAAGCTTTCTTT	CASSQLSRVITEAFF
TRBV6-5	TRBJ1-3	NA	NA	TGTGCCAGCAGTTCCGCCGGGACTGCAGGAAACACCATATATTTT	CASSSAGTAGNTIYF
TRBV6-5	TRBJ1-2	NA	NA	TGTGCCAGCAGTAAAACAGCTAACTATGGCTACACCTTC	CASSKTANYGYTF
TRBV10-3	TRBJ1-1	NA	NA	TGTGCCATCAGGGGGGGTCTCCTTCTCATGAACACTGAAGCTTTCTTT	CAIRGGLLLMNTEAFF
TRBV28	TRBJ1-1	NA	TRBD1	TGTGCCAGCAGTTTCCTCGGAGGACAGGACCTGAACACTGAAGCTTTCTTT	CASSFLGGQDLNTEAFF
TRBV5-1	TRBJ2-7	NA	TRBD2	TGCGCCAGCAGCCTCGGGGGGGACGAGCAGTACTTC	CASSLGGDEQYF
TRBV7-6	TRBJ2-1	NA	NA	TGTGCCAGCAGCTTAGTACAGGGAGACTACAATGAGCAGTTCTTC	CASSLVQGDYNEQFF
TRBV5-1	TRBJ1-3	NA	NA	TGCGCCAGCAGCTTGGCGGGGGGAAGCTCTGGAAACACCATATATTTT	CASSLAGGSSGNTIYF
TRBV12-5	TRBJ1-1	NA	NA	TGTGCTAGTGGTTTGGCAAGAACAGGGACGGACACTGAAGCTTTCTTT	CASGLARTGTDTEAFF
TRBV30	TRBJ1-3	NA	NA	TGTGCCTGGAGGAGGGTTGGAAACACCATATATTTT	CAWRRVGNTIYF
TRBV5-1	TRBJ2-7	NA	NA	TGCGCCAGCAGCCTAATCCCTTACGAGCAGTACTTC	CASSLIPYEQYF
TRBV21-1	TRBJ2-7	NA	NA	TGTGCCAGCAGTCCCCTGGACAGCAATACCTACGAGCAGTACTTC	CASSPLDSNTYEQYF
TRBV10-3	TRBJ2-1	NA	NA	TGTGCCATCAGTGAGTCGGCGGGGGCCAACAATGAGCAGTTCTTC	CAISESAGANNEQFF
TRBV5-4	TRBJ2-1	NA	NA	TGTGCCAGCAGCCTGACAGGCGTCTACAATGAGCAGTTCTTC	CASSLTGVYNEQFF
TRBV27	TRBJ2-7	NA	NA	TGTGCCAGCAAAGTATTGCGTGGTCGCTCCTACGAGCAGTACTTC	CASKVLRGRSYEQYF